Here is one T cell receptor beta chain with its context. This clone registers as medium-sized (0.01 to 0.1%) within its sample. Which antigen it targets is not known. Base-call qualities are not available, and no considerably larger clone is one nucleotide away. Taken from the germline V gene, the CDR1 and CDR2 loops are LGHNA and YSLEER. Trimming removed 0 bases from V and 6 bases from J; the gene matches leave 8 bases unexplained. Counted from cysteine to phenylalanine, this CDR3 has 16 amino acids. Here the CDR3 DNA is all that survives: 48 bases in frame from base 1. The library was generated by PCR. The reads were generated on an Illumina HiSeq 4000. High-throughput sequencing was used to profile the TCR beta-chain CDR3 region of every patient. On the study's bioinformatics: CDR3 differences across clinicopathological groups were used to build a classifier for discriminating distant-metastatic papillary thyroid cancer patients. The Shannon index was used to assess repertoire diversity, and the Morisita-Horn index was used to assess tumor-blood repertoire similarity. TCRdb cleaned the public reads at Q25 with fastp, built clones with MiXCR and kept in-frame beta chains. It is TCRdb's table, rather than the study itself, that gives the V and J calls and clone size. This sample holds more than 15,000 clones; about 29% were observed only once. The top ten clonotypes cover 10% to 15% of the sample.

The data are from a study of metastatic and nonmetastatic thyroid tumors (TCRdb year 2020). With regard to the full study: The researchers compared repertoires between peripheral blood samples and tumor or nodule tissue samples from patients with malignant or benign thyroid disease. Summary of the overall study and its limitations: In both blood and tumor samples, TCR beta diversity was reported to be significantly higher in malignant tumors than in benign nodules.

None of the patients had been given any treatment before thyroid surgery. The study retrospectively analysed patient clinical samples collected from the early 2010s to the late 2010s using T-cell receptor beta sequencing. The clonotype was recovered from a male donor with papillary thyroid cancer or a benign thyroid nodule (not recorded which). Some clones in this sample may be carry-over from other donors' samples. Sequencing was done on a sample of tumor tissue. The chain is encoded by TRBV4-3 joined to TRBJ2-1; 7 nucleotides in the junction match TRBD2. The CDR3: CASSQDYRTSLNEQFF. The DNA is TGCGCCAGCAGCCAAGATTACAGGACTAGTCTCAATGAGCAGTTCTTC.